The 10 T cell receptor beta chains below were found in one sample sequenced in a study of shared T cell receptors in the human thymus. Here immunoSEQ multiplex PCR was the method, and the copy in TCRdb shows in-frame clones only, minus some. The sample has under 850,000 clones, 88% seen once. This same sample was also taken into another study, of human thymus T cells.

The sample was thymocytes. The receptors were gathered from a boy less than two years old with a congenital heart defect.

The CDR3 DNA sequence: TGCAGCGTGCTGTCGGGACTAGCGGGACAAGAGACCCAGTACTTC. Protein: CSVLSGLAGQETQYF. The chain joins TRBV29-1 to TRBJ2-5; 13 bases agree with TRBD2. Germline loops: CDR1 SQVTM, CDR2 ANQGSEA. The V gene end was trimmed by 6 bases and the J gene end by 2 bases; junction bases not matched to a gene: 6. The CDR3 consists of 15 residues.

The chain employs TRBV2 and TRBJ2-5, with D uncertain. Germline V gives CDR1 SNHLY, CDR2 FYNNEI. The CDR3 sequence is 13 residues long. Between the trimmed V and J ends, which lost 7 bases and 3 bases, there was a span of 12 bases. The CDR3 DNA sequence: TGTGCCAGCAACGAGGCGGAAGAAGAGACCCAGTACTTC. This gives the protein CASNEAEEETQYF.

The V gene is TRBV12-5, the J gene TRBJ2-7; 7 bases line up with TRBD1. This CDR3 has 17 amino acids. Germline V lookup: CDR1 LGHNT, CDR2 FRNRAP. The V segment lost 3 bases and the J segment 4 bases; nucleotides outside the gene matches: 15. The CDR3 DNA follows: TGTGCTAGTGGTTTTTCTCACAAGGGGGCGCTGTCGTACGAGCAGTACTTC. Its protein product is CASGFSHKGALSYEQYF.

The chain links TRBV6-1 to TRBJ1-1, with TRBD1 matching 7 bases. Germline-derived CDR1 and CDR2 are MNHNS and SASEGT. The CDR3 runs to 20 residues. The V segment lost 0 bases and the J segment 1 base; nucleotides outside the gene matches: 17. This chain's CDR3 is CASSEALSPPGTAPNTEAFF. CDR3 nucleotides: TGTGCCAGCAGTGAAGCCTTAAGCCCCCCCGGGACAGCCCCGAACACTGAAGCTTTCTTT.

The chain combines TRBV11-3 with TRBJ1-1; no firm D call. CDR3 length: 14 amino acids. V was cut by 1 base and J by 1 base, with 7 bases left in between. In germline, CDR1 is SGHNT, CDR2 YENEEA. CDR3 bases: TGTGCCAGCAGCTTAGCGGGAGGGAACACTGAAGCTTTCTTT. Protein product: CASSLAGGNTEAFF.

V is TRBV12-5 and J is TRBJ2-7; weak D call: TRBD1 (5 bases). CDR3 size: 19 residues. Trimming stripped 3 bases from V and 2 bases from J, with 26 bases between. Germline V gene data show CDR1 as LGHNT and CDR2 as FRNRAP. CDR3 nucleotide sequence: TGTGCTAGTGGTTTCCCCCCCCGAACCAGCGAACAGGCCCCCTACGAGCAGTACTTC. This gives the protein CASGFPPRTSEQAPYEQYF.

This clone occurred once. The CDR3 nucleotides are TGTGCCAGCAGCTTAAGGGGCGGACAGGCACAAGAGACCCAGTACTTC. This sequence encodes CASSLRGGQAQETQYF. The chain recombines TRBV7-9 with TRBJ2-5, with 7 positions matching TRBD1. This CDR3 region has 16 residues. Germline CDR1 reads SEHNR; CDR2 reads FQNEAQ (reference sequence). V shed 2 bases and J 2 bases; nucleotides not matched to a gene: 8.

The genes are TRBV30 and TRBJ1-1; no clear D gene. With 2 bases removed from V and 8 bases from J, the gap between germline ends came to 18 bases. The CDR3 length is 14 residues. Germline CDR1 and CDR2: GTSNPN and SVGIG (reference sequence). CDR3 sequence: CAWSRAKSSLEAFF. The CDR3 DNA follows: TGTGCCTGGAGTCGAGCCAAGTCATCACTCGAAGCTTTCTTT.

V is TRBV10-1 and J is TRBJ2-7; 7 bases match TRBD2. Germline lookup yields CDR1 WNHNN and CDR2 SYGVQD (reference sequence). CDR3 length: 15 amino acids. With V trimmed by 3 bases and J by 1 base, 6 bases remained unmatched. The CDR3 sequence is CASSDPSGPSYEQYF. CDR3 coding DNA: TGCGCCAGCAGTGATCCTAGCGGACCGTCCTACGAGCAGTACTTC.

The rearrangement joins TRBV6-6 to TRBJ2-2, with TRBD2 as a possible D gene (6 bases). V was pared by 7 bases and J by 1 base, with 7 bases between. The CDR3 consists of 13 residues. Per the germline V gene, CDR1 is MNHNY and CDR2 is SVGAGI (reference sequence). For the CDR3, the DNA is TGTGCCAGCATTAGCGGGAACACCGGGGAGCTGTTTTTT. As protein: CASISGNTGELFF.